The text below deals with one T cell receptor (beta chain). Its antigen remains unidentified. These data are taken from a study of radiotherapy plus CTLA-4 blockade in lung cancer. Study findings and constraints: Clones derived from tumor TCRs expanded in blood after radiotherapy plus ipilimumab.

The V and J ends lost 8 bases and 4 bases respectively, with 11 bases between them. This CDR3 region has 12 residues. Germline-derived CDR1 and CDR2 are MDHEN and SYDVKM. Clones were read by immunoSEQ multiplex PCR, and TCRdb kept only the in-frame ones, dropping some. This table holds about 72,000 clones, about 83% found once. The sequence derives from a human donor with non-small cell lung cancer who had a partial response to radiotherapy plus ipilimumab. This rearrangement joins TRBV28 to TRBJ1-2, with D possibly matching TRBD1 (5 bases). The sample here was peripheral blood, taken from a patient treated with radiotherapy plus ipilimumab. The DNA for the CDR3 is TGTGCCAGCCTCTCAAGGGGCTATGGCTACACCTTC. Protein product: CASLSRGYGYTF.